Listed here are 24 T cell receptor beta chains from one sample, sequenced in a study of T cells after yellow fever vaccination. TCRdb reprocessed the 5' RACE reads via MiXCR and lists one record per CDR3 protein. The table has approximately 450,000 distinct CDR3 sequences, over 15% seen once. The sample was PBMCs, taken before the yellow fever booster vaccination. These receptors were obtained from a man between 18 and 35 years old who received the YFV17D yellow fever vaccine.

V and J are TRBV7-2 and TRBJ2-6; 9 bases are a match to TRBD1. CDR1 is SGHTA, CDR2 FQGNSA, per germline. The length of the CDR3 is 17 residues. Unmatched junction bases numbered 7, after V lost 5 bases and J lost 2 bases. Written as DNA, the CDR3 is TGTGCCAGCAGCACCGACAGGGGGATTCCTGGGGCCAACGTCCTGACTTTC. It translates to CASSTDRGIPGANVLTF.

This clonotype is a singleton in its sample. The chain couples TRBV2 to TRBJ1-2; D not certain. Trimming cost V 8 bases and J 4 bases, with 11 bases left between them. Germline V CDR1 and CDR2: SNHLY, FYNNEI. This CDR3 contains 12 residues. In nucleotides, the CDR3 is TGTGCCAGCCAGAAGGGTCTCTATGGCTACACCTTC. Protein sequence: CASQKGLYGYTF. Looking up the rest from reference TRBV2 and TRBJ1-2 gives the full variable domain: EPEVTQTPSHQVTQMGQEVILRCVPISNHLYFYWYRQILGQKVEFLVSFYNNEISEKSEIFDDQFSVERPDGSNFTLKIRSTKLEDSAMYFCASQKGLYGYTFGSGTRLTVV.

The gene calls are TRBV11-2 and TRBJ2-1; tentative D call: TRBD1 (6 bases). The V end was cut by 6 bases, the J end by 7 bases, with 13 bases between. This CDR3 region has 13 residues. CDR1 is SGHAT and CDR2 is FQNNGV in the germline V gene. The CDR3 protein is CASSGTNWNEQFF. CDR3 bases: TGTGCCAGCAGTGGGACAAACTGGAATGAGCAGTTCTTC.

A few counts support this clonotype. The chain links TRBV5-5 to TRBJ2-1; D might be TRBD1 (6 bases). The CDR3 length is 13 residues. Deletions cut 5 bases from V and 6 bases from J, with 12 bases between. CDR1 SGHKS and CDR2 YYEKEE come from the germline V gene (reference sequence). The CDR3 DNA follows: TGTGCCAGCAGTCGGACAGACCTCAATGAGCAGTTCTTC. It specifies CASSRTDLNEQFF.

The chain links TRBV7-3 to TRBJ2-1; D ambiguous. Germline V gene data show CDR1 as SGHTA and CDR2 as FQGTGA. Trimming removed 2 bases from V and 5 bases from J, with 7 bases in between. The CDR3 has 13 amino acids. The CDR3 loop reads CASSLLFNNEQFF. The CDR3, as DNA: TGTGCCAGCAGCTTATTGTTCAACAATGAGCAGTTCTTC.

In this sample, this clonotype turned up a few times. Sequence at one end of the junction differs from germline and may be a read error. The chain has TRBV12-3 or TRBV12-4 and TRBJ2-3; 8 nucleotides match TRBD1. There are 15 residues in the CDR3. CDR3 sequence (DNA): TGTGCCAGCAATTTATTCAGGGGGCCAACAGATACGCAGTATTTT. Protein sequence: CASNLFRGPTDTQYF.

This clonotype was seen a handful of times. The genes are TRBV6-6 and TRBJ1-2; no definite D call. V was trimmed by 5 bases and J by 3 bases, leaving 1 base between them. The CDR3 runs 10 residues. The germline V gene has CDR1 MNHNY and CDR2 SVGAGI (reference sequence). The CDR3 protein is CASSDYGYTF. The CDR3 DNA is TGTGCCAGCAGTGACTATGGCTACACCTTC.

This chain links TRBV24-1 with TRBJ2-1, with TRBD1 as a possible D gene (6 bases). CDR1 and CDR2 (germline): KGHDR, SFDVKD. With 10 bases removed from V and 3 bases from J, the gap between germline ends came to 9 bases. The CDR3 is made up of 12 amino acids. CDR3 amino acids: CATQTGYNEQFF. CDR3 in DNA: TGTGCCACTCAGACAGGCTACAATGAGCAGTTCTTC.

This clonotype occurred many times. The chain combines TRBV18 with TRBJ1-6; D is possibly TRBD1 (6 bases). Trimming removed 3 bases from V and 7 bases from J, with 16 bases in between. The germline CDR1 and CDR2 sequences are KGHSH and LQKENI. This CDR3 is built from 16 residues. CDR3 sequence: CASSPLITGSNSPLHF. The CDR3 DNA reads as TGTGCCAGCTCACCTCTCATAACAGGGAGCAATTCACCCCTCCACTTT.

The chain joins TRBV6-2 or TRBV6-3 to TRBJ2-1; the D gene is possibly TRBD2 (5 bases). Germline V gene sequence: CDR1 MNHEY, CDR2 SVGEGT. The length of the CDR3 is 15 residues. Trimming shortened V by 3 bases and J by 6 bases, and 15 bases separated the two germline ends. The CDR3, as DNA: TGTGCCAGCAGTTATATCGTCCTAGCAGGCAATGAGCAGTTCTTC. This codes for CASSYIVLAGNEQFF.

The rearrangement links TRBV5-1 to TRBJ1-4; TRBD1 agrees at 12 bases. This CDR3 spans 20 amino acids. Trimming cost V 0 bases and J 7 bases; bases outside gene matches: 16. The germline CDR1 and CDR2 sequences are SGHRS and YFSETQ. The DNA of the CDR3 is TGCGCCAGCAGCTTGGTCCTCGACCCGGGACAGGGGGCCCTGAGTGAAAAACTGTTTTTT. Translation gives CASSLVLDPGQGALSEKLFF.

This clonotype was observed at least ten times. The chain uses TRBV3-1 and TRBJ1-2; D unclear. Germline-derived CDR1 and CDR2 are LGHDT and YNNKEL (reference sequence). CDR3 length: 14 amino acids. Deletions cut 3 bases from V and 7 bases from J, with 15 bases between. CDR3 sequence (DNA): TGTGCCAGCAGCCATTCCTGGGATGACGTTGGCTACACCTTC. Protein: CASSHSWDDVGYTF.

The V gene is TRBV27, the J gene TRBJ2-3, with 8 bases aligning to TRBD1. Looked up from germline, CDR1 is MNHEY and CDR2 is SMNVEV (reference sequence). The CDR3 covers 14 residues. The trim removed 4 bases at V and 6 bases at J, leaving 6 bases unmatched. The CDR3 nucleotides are TGTGCCAGCAGTTCCCGGACAGGGCGGGATACGCAGTATTTT. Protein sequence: CASSSRTGRDTQYF.

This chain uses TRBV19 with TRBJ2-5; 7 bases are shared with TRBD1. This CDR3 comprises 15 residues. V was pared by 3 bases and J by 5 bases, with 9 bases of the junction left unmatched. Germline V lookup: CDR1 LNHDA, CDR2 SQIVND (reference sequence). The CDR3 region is CASSMYNRGWETQYF. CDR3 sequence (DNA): TGTGCCAGTAGTATGTACAACAGGGGCTGGGAGACCCAGTACTTC.

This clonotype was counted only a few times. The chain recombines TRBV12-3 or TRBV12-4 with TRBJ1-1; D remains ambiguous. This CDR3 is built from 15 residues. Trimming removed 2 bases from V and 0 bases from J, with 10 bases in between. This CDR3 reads CASSLNPAMNTEAFF. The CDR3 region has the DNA TGTGCCAGCAGTTTAAATCCAGCTATGAACACTGAAGCTTTCTTT.

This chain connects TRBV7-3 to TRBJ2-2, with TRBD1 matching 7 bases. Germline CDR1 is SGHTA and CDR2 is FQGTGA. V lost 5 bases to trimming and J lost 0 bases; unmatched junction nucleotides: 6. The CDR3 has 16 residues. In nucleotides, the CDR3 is TGTGCCAGCAGCCAACAGGGGCCCACGAACACCGGGGAGCTGTTTTTT. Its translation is CASSQQGPTNTGELFF.

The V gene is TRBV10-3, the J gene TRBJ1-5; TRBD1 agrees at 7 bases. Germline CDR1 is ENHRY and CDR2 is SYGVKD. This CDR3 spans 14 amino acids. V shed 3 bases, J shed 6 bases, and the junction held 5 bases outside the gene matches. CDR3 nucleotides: TGTGCCATCAGTGAAGACAGGGTGGGTCAGCCCCAGCATTTT. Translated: CAISEDRVGQPQHF.

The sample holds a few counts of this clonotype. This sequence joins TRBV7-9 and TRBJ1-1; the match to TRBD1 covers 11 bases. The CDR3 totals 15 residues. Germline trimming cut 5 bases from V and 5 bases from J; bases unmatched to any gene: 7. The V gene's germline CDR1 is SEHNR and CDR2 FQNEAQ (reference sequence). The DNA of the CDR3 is TGTGCCAGCAGCCCCCGGGACAGGGGGTTTACTGAAGCTTTCTTT. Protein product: CASSPRDRGFTEAFF.

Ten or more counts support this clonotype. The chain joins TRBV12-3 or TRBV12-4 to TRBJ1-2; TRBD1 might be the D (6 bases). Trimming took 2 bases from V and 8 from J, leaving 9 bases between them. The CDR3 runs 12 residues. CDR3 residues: CASSLLTGGYTF. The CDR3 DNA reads TGTGCCAGCAGTTTACTGACAGGAGGCTACACCTTC.

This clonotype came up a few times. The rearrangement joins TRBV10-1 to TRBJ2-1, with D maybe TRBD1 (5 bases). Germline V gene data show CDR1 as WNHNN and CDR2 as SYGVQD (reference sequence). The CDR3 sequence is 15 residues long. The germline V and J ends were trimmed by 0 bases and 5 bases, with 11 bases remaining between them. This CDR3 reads CASSESWQGDNEQFF. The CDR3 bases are TGCGCCAGCAGTGAGTCTTGGCAGGGCGACAATGAGCAGTTCTTC.

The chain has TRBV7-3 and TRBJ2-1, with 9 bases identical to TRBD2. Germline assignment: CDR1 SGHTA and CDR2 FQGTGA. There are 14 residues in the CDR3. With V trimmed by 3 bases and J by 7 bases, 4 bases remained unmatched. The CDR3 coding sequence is TGTGCCAGCAGCTTTAGCGGGGGAAGTAATGAGCAGTTCTTC. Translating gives CASSFSGGSNEQFF. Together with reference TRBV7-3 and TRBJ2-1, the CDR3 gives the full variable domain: GAGVSQTPSNKVTEKGKYVELRCDPISGHTALYWYRQSLGQGPEFLIYFQGTGAADDSGLPNDRFFAVRPEGSVSTLKIQRTERGDSAVYLCASSFSGGSNEQFFGPGTRLTVL.

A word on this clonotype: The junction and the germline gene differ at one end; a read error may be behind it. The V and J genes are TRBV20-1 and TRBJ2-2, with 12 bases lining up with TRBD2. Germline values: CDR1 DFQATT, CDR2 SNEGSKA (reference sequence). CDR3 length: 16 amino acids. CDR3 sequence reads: CSARPTSGGNAGELFF. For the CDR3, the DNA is TGCAGTGCTAGGCCTACTAGCGGGGGGAACGCCGGGGAGCTGTTTTTT.

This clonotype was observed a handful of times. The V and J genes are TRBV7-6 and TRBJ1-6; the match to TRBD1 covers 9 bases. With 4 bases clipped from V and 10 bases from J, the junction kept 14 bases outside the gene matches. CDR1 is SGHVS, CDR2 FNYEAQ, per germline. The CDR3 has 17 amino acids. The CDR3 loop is CASSSGSGQGTYSPLHF. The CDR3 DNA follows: TGTGCCAGCAGCTCCGGGTCGGGACAGGGAACCTACTCACCCCTCCACTTT.

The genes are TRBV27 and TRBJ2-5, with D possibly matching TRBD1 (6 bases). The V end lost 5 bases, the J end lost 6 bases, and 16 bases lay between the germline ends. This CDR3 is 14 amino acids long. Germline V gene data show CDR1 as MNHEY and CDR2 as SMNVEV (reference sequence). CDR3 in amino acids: CASSPVWGRKTQYF. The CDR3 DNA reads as TGTGCCAGCAGTCCCGTTTGGGGGCGGAAGACCCAGTACTTC.